Given below is one TCR beta chain in context. The entry originates in a study of T cell changes during pregnancy in multiple sclerosis. V gave up 3 bases and J gave up 0 bases, with 14 bases separating them. The CDR3 covers 16 residues. Germline V CDR1 and CDR2: MNHNS, SASEGT. Clones were sequenced by immunoSEQ multiplex PCR, and TCRdb holds only the in-frame ones, with some missing. The profile shows approximately 30,000 clones, roughly 89% of them singletons. This sequence was found in a female donor in good health, enrolled as a control in a pregnancy study. V and J are TRBV6-1 and TRBJ1-1; D possibly corresponds to TRBD1 (6 bases). Sample: CD8+ T cells from peripheral blood mononuclear cells, taken in the second trimester of pregnancy. The CDR3 region has the DNA TGTGCCAGCAGTGACGACAGGTATATACTGAACACTGAAGCTTTCTTT. Translated, it gives CASSDDRYILNTEAFF.